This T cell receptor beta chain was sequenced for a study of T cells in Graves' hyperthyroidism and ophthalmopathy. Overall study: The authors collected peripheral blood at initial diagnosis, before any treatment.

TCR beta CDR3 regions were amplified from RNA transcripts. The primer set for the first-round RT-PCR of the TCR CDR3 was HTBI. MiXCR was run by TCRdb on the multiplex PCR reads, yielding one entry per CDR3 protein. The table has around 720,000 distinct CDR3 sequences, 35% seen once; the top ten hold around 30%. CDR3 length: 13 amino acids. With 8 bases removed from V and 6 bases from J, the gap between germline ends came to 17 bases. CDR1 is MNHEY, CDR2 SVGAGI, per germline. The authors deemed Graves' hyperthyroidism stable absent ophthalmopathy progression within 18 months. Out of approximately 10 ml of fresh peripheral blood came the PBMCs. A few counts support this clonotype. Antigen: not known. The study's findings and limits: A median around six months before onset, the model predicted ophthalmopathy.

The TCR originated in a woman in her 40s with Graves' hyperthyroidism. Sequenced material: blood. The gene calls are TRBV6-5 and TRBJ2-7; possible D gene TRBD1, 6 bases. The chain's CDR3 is CASQRGGESEQYF. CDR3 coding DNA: TGTGCCAGCCAGAGAGGGGGTGAGAGCGAGCAGTACTTC.